These 29 T cell receptor beta chains came from one sample sequenced in a study of cytomegalovirus exposure and HLA in healthy donors. This PCR relied on a set of 60 Vbeta primers and 13 Jbeta primers. Data came from immunoSEQ multiplex PCR; TCRdb stores just in-frame clones and leaves some out. There are more than 95,000 clones in the sample; roughly 78% occur only once, and roughly 6% lies in the top ten. The source material was PBMCs. Receptors originate from a woman between 40 and 55 years old in good health and CMV-seronegative.

The CDR3 sequence: CASTLGRDYNEQFF. The CDR3 DNA follows: TGTGCCAGCACCCTGGGGCGGGACTACAATGAGCAGTTCTTC. The chain uses TRBV27 and TRBJ2-1, with TRBD2 as a possible D gene (6 bases). This CDR3 has 14 amino acids. Between the trimmed V and J ends, which lost 7 bases and 3 bases, there was a span of 13 bases. Germline CDR1 is MNHEY and CDR2 is SMNVEV (reference sequence).

V usage is TRBV6-5 and J usage is TRBJ2-7, with 9 bases aligning to TRBD2. Germline trimming cut 0 bases from V and 0 bases from J; bases unmatched to any gene: 3. The CDR3 extends over 16 amino acids. The germline CDR1 and CDR2 sequences are MNHEY and SVGAGI. DNA for the CDR3: TGTGCCAGCAGTTACTCGACAGCGGGAGGCTCCTACGAGCAGTACTTC. Amino acids: CASSYSTAGGSYEQYF.

The V and J genes are TRBV27 and TRBJ2-3; 8 bases match TRBD1. The trim removed 3 bases at V and 0 bases at J, leaving 5 bases unmatched. The CDR3 runs to 16 residues. Germline values: CDR1 MNHEY, CDR2 SMNVEV (reference sequence). The CDR3 DNA is TGTGCCAGCAGTTTGAGGACAGGGAGAAGCACAGATACGCAGTATTTT. It codes for CASSLRTGRSTDTQYF.

The V and J genes are TRBV28 and TRBJ1-5; weak D call: TRBD1 (5 bases). Germline V gene lookup returns CDR1 MDHEN and CDR2 SYDVKM. The CDR3 length is 15 residues. Trimming removed 6 bases from V and 5 bases from J, with 17 bases in between. The CDR3 sequence: CASSLPAGQHQPQHF. Here the CDR3 DNA reads TGTGCCAGCAGCTTGCCCGCAGGACAACATCAGCCCCAGCATTTT.

The rearrangement joins TRBV7-9 to TRBJ2-2; D might be TRBD2 (5 bases). Trimming shortened V by 4 bases and J by 4 bases, and 10 bases separated the two germline ends. Per germline, CDR1 SEHNR and CDR2 FQNEAQ (reference sequence). This CDR3 contains 14 residues. DNA for the CDR3: TGTGCCAGCAGCTCGGGATCCTTCACCGGGGAGCTGTTTTTT. This sequence encodes CASSSGSFTGELFF. Looking up the rest from reference TRBV7-9 and TRBJ2-2 gives the full variable domain: DTGVSQNPRHKITKRGQNVTFRCDPISEHNRLYWYRQTLGQGPEFLTYFQNEAQLEKSRLLSDRFSAERPKGSFSTLEIQRTEQGDSAMYLCASSSGSFTGELFFGEGSRLTVL.

This clone was picked up a small number of times. This chain links TRBV27 with TRBJ1-1, with 9 bases that match TRBD1. Germline V gene sequence: CDR1 MNHEY, CDR2 SMNVEV (reference sequence). The V segment lost 6 bases and the J segment 5 bases; nucleotides outside the gene matches: 13. This CDR3 is 16 amino acids long. Here the CDR3 DNA reads TGTGCCAGCAGAAGAAATCCGGGACAGGGAAAAACTGAAGCTTTCTTT. Its translation: CASRRNPGQGKTEAFF.

The V gene is TRBV5-4, the J gene TRBJ2-1; 7 bases line up with TRBD2. The CDR3 spans 16 residues. Germline V gene lookup returns CDR1 SGHNT and CDR2 YYREEE (reference sequence). V was pared by 3 bases and J by 0 bases, with 6 bases of the junction left unmatched. In DNA form, the CDR3 reads TGTGCCAGCAGCTGGGGGTCTAGCGGCTCCTACAATGAGCAGTTCTTC. Translating it yields CASSWGSSGSYNEQFF.

This chain uses TRBV18 with TRBJ2-1, with a tentative D call TRBD2 (5 bases). The CDR3 is 11 amino acids. V was trimmed by 5 bases and J by 10 bases, leaving 9 bases between them. The germline V gene encodes CDR1 KGHSH and CDR2 LQKENI. The CDR3 nucleotides are TGTGCCAGCTCAATACAGCGGGAGCAGTTCTTC. Protein sequence: CASSIQREQFF. Full variable domain (rest looked up from reference TRBV18 and TRBJ2-1): NAGVMQNPRHLVRRRGQEARLRCSPMKGHSHVYWYRQLPEEGLKFMVYLQKENIIDESGMPKERFSAEFPKEGPSILRIQQVVRGDSAAYFCASSIQREQFFGPGTRLTVL.

This rearrangement joins TRBV11-2 to TRBJ2-7; 10 nucleotides agree with TRBD2. Germline CDR1 and CDR2: SGHAT and FQNNGV. The CDR3 contains 14 residues. V lost 6 bases, J lost 6 bases, and 8 bases stayed unmatched. In DNA form, the CDR3 reads TGTGCCAGCAGTCCTAGCGGGAGTATGAGCGAGCAGTACTTC. Translating gives CASSPSGSMSEQYF.

This CDR3 reads CASSFATSGTDTQYF. The CDR3 DNA reads TGTGCCAGCAGTTTCGCTACTAGCGGCACAGATACGCAGTATTTT. This chain connects TRBV28 to TRBJ2-3; TRBD2 matches 7 bases. Germline values: CDR1 MDHEN, CDR2 SYDVKM. The CDR3 runs to 15 residues. Unmatched junction bases numbered 4, after V lost 3 bases and J lost 1 base.

This clone was found a few times. The chain is built from TRBV15 and TRBJ2-7; 8 bases match TRBD2. The V gene end was trimmed by 2 bases and the J gene end by 3 bases; junction bases not matched to a gene: 6. Germline V gene data show CDR1 as LNHNV and CDR2 as YYDKDF (reference sequence). This CDR3 has 15 amino acids. The CDR3 region is CATSRSGSSLYEQYF. The CDR3 DNA reads TGTGCCACCAGCAGAAGCGGGAGCTCCCTCTACGAGCAGTACTTC.

The CDR3 region is CASSTDREGQPQHF. The CDR3 DNA follows: TGTGCCAGCAGTACCGACAGGGAAGGTCAGCCCCAGCATTTT. The rearrangement uses TRBV6-1 and TRBJ1-5; TRBD1 matches at 7 bases. The CDR3 has 14 amino acids. V gave up 5 bases and J gave up 6 bases; unmatched junction bases: 7. Germline V gene sequence: CDR1 MNHNS, CDR2 SASEGT.

This clone was recorded only once. A read error may account for a junction end that differs from germline. The rearrangement joins TRBV5-1 to TRBJ2-3; 12 nucleotides agree with TRBD2. Germline CDR1 is SGHRS and CDR2 is YFSETQ. The CDR3 has 16 residues. In nucleotides, the CDR3 is TGCGCCAGCAGCCCTGAACCTGGACTAGCGGGGTCTCGTTTGAATTTT. It codes for CASSPEPGLAGSRLNF. Looking up the rest from reference TRBV5-1 and TRBJ2-3 gives the full variable domain: KAGVTQTPRYLIKTRGQQVTLSCSPISGHRSVSWYQQTPGQGLQFLFEYFSETQRNKGNFPGRFSGRQFSNSRSEMNVSTLELGDSALYLCASSPEPGLAGSRLNFGPGTRLTVL.

V usage is TRBV28 and J usage is TRBJ2-7; TRBD1 is a possible D gene (5 bases). Deletions cut 11 bases from V and 3 bases from J, with 17 bases between. The CDR3 length is 13 residues. Germline V gives CDR1 MDHEN, CDR2 SYDVKM. CDR3 nucleotides: TGTGCCCATGACCCACGGCAGGGCTACGAGCAGTACTTC. Translating it yields CAHDPRQGYEQYF.

The genes are TRBV7-9 and TRBJ1-6; 7 nucleotides match TRBD1. Germline lookup yields CDR1 SEHNR and CDR2 FQNEAQ (reference sequence). V shed 4 bases, J shed 4 bases, and the junction held 1 base outside the gene matches. The CDR3 has 14 amino acids. CDR3 nucleotide sequence: TGTGCCAGCAGCTCGGGACAGTATAATTCACCCCTCCACTTT. It yields the protein CASSSGQYNSPLHF.

There are a few counts of this clone. The CDR3 protein is CASSPTAYEQYF. The DNA for the CDR3 is TGTGCCAGCTCCCCGACAGCCTACGAGCAGTACTTC. The chain recombines TRBV18 with TRBJ2-7; D might be TRBD1 (5 bases). CDR1 is KGHSH, CDR2 LQKENI, per germline. The V gene lost 6 bases and the J gene lost 2 bases, with 8 bases spanning the gap. The CDR3 spans 12 residues.

Concerning this clone: At one end, the junction sequence differs from germline, possibly due to a read error. CDR3: CASSTGPGANGLTF. DNA for the CDR3: TGTGCCAGCAGTACAGGGCCTGGGGCCAACGGCCTGACTTTC. The rearrangement joins TRBV7-9 to TRBJ2-6; D may be TRBD1 (6 bases). Germline V gene sequence: CDR1 SEHNR, CDR2 FQNEAQ (reference sequence). The length of the CDR3 is 14 residues.

Only one count was recorded for this clone. The genes are TRBV27 and TRBJ2-7; 7 positions agree with TRBD1. Germline-derived CDR1 and CDR2 are MNHEY and SMNVEV (reference sequence). After removal of 5 bases from V and 4 bases from J, the junction contained 5 bases not matched to a gene. CDR3 size: 13 residues. The CDR3 region is CASSTGVRYEQYF. The CDR3 bases are TGTGCCAGCAGTACAGGGGTCCGTTACGAGCAGTACTTC.

This clone has just a few counts. This chain links TRBV11-3 with TRBJ2-3, with D tentatively TRBD2 (6 bases). The CDR3 runs 14 residues. The germline CDR1 and CDR2 sequences are SGHNT and YENEEA. V was trimmed by 5 bases and J by 0 bases, leaving 9 bases between them. The CDR3 coding sequence is TGTGCCAGCAGCCCCAGCGGGAGCACAGATACGCAGTATTTT. This translates into CASSPSGSTDTQYF.

The V call is TRBV6-5, the J call TRBJ2-7; D possibly corresponds to TRBD1 (7 bases). The CDR3 runs 15 residues. Germline V gene data show CDR1 as MNHEY and CDR2 as SVGAGI. Trimming stripped 2 bases from V and 1 base from J, with 12 bases between. The CDR3 reads CASSYAGGTSYEQYF. Here the CDR3 DNA reads TGTGCCAGCAGTTACGCAGGGGGGACTTCCTACGAGCAGTACTTC.

V usage is TRBV6-5 and J usage is TRBJ2-1; D possibly corresponds to TRBD2 (6 bases). V dropped 8 bases and J dropped 0 bases, with 8 bases sitting between them. The CDR3 consists of 13 residues. Germline V gives CDR1 MNHEY, CDR2 SVGAGI. As DNA, the CDR3 is TGTGCCAGCGGGGGGAGCTCCTACAATGAGCAGTTCTTC. This codes for CASGGSSYNEQFF.

This clone has only one observation. The V and J genes are TRBV28 and TRBJ2-3, with 12 positions matching TRBD1. Germline V CDR1 and CDR2: MDHEN, SYDVKM. Trimming cost V 10 bases and J 1 base; bases outside gene matches: 9. The CDR3 length is 16 residues. The CDR3 DNA sequence: TGTGCCACCTTAAACCGGGACAGGGGGCGCACAGATACGCAGTATTTT. Translated, it gives CATLNRDRGRTDTQYF.

The chain carries TRBV27 and TRBJ2-6; 7 bases agree with TRBD1. CDR1 is MNHEY, CDR2 SMNVEV, per germline (reference sequence). The CDR3 runs 15 residues. The V segment lost 5 bases and the J segment 3 bases; nucleotides outside the gene matches: 4. CDR3 protein: CASSLQGYGANVLTF. The DNA of the CDR3 is TGTGCCAGCAGTCTACAGGGGTATGGGGCCAACGTCCTGACTTTC.

V and J are TRBV6-5 and TRBJ2-7; maybe TRBD1 (5 bases). This CDR3 comprises 13 residues. Trimming removed 2 bases from V and 7 bases from J, with 12 bases in between. From germline, CDR1 is MNHEY and CDR2 SVGAGI. For the CDR3, the DNA is TGTGCCAGCAGTTACCCAGGGTGGATGGAGCAGTACTTC. Protein sequence: CASSYPGWMEQYF.

V usage is TRBV15 and J usage is TRBJ2-2; TRBD1 agrees at 9 bases. CDR3 size: 16 residues. Germline assignment: CDR1 LNHNV and CDR2 YYDKDF (reference sequence). V was pared by 0 bases and J by 7 bases, with 6 bases of the junction left unmatched. CDR3 sequence (DNA): TGTGCCACCAGCAGAGATCGTGGGACAGGGCACGGGGAGCTGTTTTTT. This gives the protein CATSRDRGTGHGELFF.

The J gene is TRBJ2-1, the V gene TRBV5-6; D is possibly TRBD2 (6 bases). From germline, CDR1 is SGHDT and CDR2 YYEEEE. V lost 2 bases to trimming and J lost 9 bases, with 15 bases between them. CDR3 length: 14 amino acids. The CDR3 loop is CASSLPATRGEQFF. As DNA, the CDR3 is TGTGCCAGCAGCTTACCGGCGACTAGGGGTGAGCAGTTCTTC.

The genes are TRBV6-1 and TRBJ2-3, with 7 bases matching TRBD1. The junction had 5 bases not matched to a gene; V was cut back by 1 base and J by 4 bases. CDR3 length equals 15 residues. Germline loops: CDR1 MNHNS, CDR2 SASEGT. The CDR3 bases are TGTGCCAGCAGTGAAGAGCAGGGGGTCTCAGATACGCAGTATTTT. Translation: CASSEEQGVSDTQYF.

This clone turned up a few times. The V call is TRBV2, the J call TRBJ2-5, with TRBD1 as a possible D gene (6 bases). V was pared by 5 bases and J by 2 bases, with 12 bases between. Looked up from germline, CDR1 is SNHLY and CDR2 is FYNNEI. The CDR3 contains 14 residues. The CDR3 spells CASSPGQIQETQYF. The CDR3 DNA follows: TGTGCCAGCAGTCCGGGACAAATACAAGAGACCCAGTACTTC.

This clone was recorded once. This chain uses TRBV4-1 with TRBJ1-4; D remains ambiguous. Germline loops: CDR1 MGHRA, CDR2 YSYEKL. V dropped 0 bases and J dropped 0 bases, with 14 bases sitting between them. The CDR3 is 18 amino acids. The CDR3 sequence is CASSQEWSAGATNEKLFF. The CDR3 DNA is TGCGCCAGCAGCCAAGAATGGTCGGCAGGCGCAACTAATGAAAAACTGTTTTTT.